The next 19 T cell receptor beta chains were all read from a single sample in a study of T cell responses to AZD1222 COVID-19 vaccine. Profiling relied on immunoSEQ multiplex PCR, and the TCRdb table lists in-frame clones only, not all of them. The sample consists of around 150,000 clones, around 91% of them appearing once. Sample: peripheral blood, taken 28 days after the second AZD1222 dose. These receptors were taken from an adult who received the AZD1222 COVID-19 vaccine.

The CDR3 loop is CASSDGRSNEKLFF. CDR3 DNA: TGTGCCAGCAGCGACGGACGGAGCAATGAAAAACTGTTTTTT. The chain links TRBV9 to TRBJ1-4; D gene uncertain. The CDR3 covers 14 residues. Between the trimmed V and J ends, which lost 3 bases and 5 bases, there was a span of 11 bases. The germline V gene has CDR1 SGDLS and CDR2 YYNGEE.

The CDR3 sequence is CASSQRTVKNTGELFF. The CDR3 bases are TGTGCCAGCAGCCAGCGGACGGTAAAGAACACCGGGGAGCTGTTTTTT. The V gene is TRBV11-2, the J gene TRBJ2-2; a possible D gene is TRBD2 (5 bases). V was clipped by 5 bases and J by 1 base, with 14 bases between them. The germline gives CDR1 SGHAT, CDR2 FQNNGV. The CDR3 has 16 amino acids.

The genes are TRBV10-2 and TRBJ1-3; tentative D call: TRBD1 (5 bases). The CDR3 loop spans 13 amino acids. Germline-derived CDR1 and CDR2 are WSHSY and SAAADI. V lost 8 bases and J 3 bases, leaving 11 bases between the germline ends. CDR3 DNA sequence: TGCGCCAGCGAGTCAGGGTTTGGAAACACCATATATTTT. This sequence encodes CASESGFGNTIYF.

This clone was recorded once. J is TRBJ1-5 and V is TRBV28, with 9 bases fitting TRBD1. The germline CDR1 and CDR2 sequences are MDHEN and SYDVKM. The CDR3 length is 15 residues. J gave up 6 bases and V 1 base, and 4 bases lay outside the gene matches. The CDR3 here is CASSLSTGGIQPQHF. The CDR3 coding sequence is TGTGCCAGCAGTTTATCAACAGGGGGCATTCAGCCCCAGCATTTT.

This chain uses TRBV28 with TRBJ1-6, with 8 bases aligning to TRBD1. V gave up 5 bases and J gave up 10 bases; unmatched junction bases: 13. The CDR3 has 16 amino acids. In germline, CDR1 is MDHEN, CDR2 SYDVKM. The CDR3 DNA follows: TGTGCCAGCAGTCTGGGCTACAGGGGGTTACGGTCACCCCTCCACTTT. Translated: CASSLGYRGLRSPLHF.

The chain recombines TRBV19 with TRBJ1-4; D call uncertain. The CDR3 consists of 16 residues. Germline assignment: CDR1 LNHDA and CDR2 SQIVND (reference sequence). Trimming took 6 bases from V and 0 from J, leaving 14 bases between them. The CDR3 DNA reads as TGTGCCAGTAGCACCCTTGGACGGGCAACTAATGAAAAACTGTTTTTT. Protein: CASSTLGRATNEKLFF.

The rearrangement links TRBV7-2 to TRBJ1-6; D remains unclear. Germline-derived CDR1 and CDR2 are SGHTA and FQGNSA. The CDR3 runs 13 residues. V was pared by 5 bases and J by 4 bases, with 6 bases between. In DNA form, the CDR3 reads TGTGCCAGCAGCCCCGAATATAATTCACCCCTCCACTTT. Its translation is CASSPEYNSPLHF.

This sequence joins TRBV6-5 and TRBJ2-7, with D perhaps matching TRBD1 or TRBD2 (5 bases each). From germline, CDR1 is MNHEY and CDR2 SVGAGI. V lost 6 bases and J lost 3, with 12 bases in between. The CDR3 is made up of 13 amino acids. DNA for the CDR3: TGTGCCAGCAGCAGGGAGAACAGCTACGAGCAGTACTTC. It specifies CASSRENSYEQYF.

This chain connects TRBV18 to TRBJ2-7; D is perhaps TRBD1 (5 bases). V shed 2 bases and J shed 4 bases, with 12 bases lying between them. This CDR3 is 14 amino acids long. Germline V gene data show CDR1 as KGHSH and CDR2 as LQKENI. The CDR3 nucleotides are TGTGCCAGCTCACCAAGGGTAGACAGTTACGAGCAGTACTTC. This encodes CASSPRVDSYEQYF.

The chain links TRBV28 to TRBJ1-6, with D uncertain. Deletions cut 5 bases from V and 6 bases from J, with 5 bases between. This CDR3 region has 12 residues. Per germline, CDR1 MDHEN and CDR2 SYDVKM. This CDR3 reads CASSRTNSPLHF. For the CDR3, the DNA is TGTGCCAGCAGTCGTACTAATTCACCCCTCCACTTT.

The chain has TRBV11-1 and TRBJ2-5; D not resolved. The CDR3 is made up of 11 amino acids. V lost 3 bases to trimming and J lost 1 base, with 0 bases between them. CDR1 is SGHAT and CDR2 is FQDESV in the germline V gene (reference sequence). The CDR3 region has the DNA TGTGCCAGCAGCTTCCAAGAGACCCAGTACTTC. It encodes CASSFQETQYF.

CDR3 nucleotides: TGTGCCAGCAGTCGGGACACCTCTAGCACAGATACGCAGTATTTT. Amino acid sequence: CASSRDTSSTDTQYF. This chain connects TRBV28 to TRBJ2-3; D is perhaps TRBD1 (6 bases). V was cut by 5 bases and J by 0 bases, with 12 bases left in between. The CDR3 is 15 residues long. Per germline, CDR1 MDHEN and CDR2 SYDVKM.

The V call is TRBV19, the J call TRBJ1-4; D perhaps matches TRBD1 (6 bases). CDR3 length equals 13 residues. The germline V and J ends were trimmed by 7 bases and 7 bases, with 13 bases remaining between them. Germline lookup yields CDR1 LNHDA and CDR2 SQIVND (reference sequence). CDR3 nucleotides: TGTGCCAGTAAAGGCAGGGGAGTTGAAAAACTGTTTTTT. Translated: CASKGRGVEKLFF.

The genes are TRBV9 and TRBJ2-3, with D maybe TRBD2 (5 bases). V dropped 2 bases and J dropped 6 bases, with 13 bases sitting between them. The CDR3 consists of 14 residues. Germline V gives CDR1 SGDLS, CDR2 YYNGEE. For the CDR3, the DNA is TGTGCCAGCAGCGTCGGAACGGAGGCGGATACGCAGTATTTT. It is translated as CASSVGTEADTQYF.

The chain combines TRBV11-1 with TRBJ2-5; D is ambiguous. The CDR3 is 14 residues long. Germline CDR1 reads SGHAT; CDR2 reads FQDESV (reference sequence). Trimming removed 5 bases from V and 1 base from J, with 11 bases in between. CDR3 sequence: CASSPRGVQETQYF. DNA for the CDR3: TGTGCCAGCAGCCCCCGAGGCGTCCAAGAGACCCAGTACTTC.

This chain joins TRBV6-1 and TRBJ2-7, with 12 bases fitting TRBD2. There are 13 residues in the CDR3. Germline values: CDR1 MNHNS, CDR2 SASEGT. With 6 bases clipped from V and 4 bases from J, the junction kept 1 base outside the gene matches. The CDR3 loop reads CASRTSGGYEQYF. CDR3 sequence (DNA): TGTGCCAGCAGAACTAGCGGGGGGTACGAGCAGTACTTC.

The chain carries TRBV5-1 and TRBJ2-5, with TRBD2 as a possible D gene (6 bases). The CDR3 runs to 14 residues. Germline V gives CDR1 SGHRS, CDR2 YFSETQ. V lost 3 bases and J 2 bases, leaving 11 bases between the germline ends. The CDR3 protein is CASSSGTFQETQYF. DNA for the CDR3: TGCGCCAGCAGCTCCGGGACTTTTCAAGAGACCCAGTACTTC.

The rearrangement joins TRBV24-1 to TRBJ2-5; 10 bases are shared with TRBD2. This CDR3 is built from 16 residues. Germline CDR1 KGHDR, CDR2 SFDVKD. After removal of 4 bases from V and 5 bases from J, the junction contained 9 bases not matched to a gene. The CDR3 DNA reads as TGTGCCACCAGTGAACCCAGCGGGAGGGCCGGTGAGACCCAGTACTTC. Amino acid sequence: CATSEPSGRAGETQYF.

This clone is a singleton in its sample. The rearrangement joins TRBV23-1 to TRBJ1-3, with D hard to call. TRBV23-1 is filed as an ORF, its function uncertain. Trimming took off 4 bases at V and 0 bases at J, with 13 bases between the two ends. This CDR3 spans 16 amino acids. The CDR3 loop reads CASSLPFKGSGNTIYF. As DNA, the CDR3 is TGCGCCAGCAGTCTCCCCTTCAAGGGCTCTGGAAACACCATATATTTT.